This record looks at one TCR beta chain sequence and its context. This clonotype occurred many times. Its antigen has not been determined. The sample holds no much larger clone one base away, and base qualities are not on file. Ophthalmopathy patients had moderately to severely active disease, Clinical Activity Score of at least 3, NOSPECS grade of at least 4, and disease duration under 3 months. Anyone with other autoimmune diseases, uncontrolled infections, pregnancy or lactation was excluded from the study. Clinical symptoms, serum thyroxine, TRAb, thyroid ultrasound and orbital computed tomography formed the basis of the diagnosis. Ficoll-Paque density gradient centrifugation was used to isolate PBMCs from about 9 ml of fresh peripheral blood. Total RNA was extracted using Trizol reagent, and RNA quality was checked on an Agilent 2100 Bioanalyzer. This entry belongs to a study of Graves' ophthalmopathy and Graves' hyperthyroidism listed by TCRdb under 2018. About the study as a whole: Peripheral blood was collected at initial diagnosis, before any treatment. In about six hyperthyroidism patients, the T-cell repertoires found in thyroid tissue were compared with those found in blood. Following sample collection, hyperthyroidism patients were given methimazole at a starting dose of 30 mg daily, and ophthalmopathy patients were given high-dose intravenous methylprednisolone. To explore V-J signatures that distinguish ophthalmopathy from hyperthyroidism, a discovery set of 95 to 100 patients was enrolled, made up of under 50 with ophthalmopathy and 57 with stable hyperthyroidism. In total, 135 blood samples were TCR-sequenced: 43 ophthalmopathy, roughly 80 hyperthyroidism and 17 hyperthyroidism-to-ophthalmopathy patients. To tell Graves' ophthalmopathy apart from Graves' hyperthyroidism, and to predict which patients would progress to ophthalmopathy, the study relied on TCR beta repertoire signatures. For independent validation, a separate cohort was made up of about 18 hyperthyroidism patients plus 17 patients who later progressed from hyperthyroidism to ophthalmopathy. On the study overall, not on this receptor specifically: In validation, the model predicted ophthalmopathy progression with about 71% sensitivity and about 73% specificity; some 13 predicted patients were CT-confirmed with GO in a median of about 6.1 months. No statistical method was used to predetermine the sample size, and group allocation was not hidden from the investigators. In cross-validation, the 13-signature model distinguished ophthalmopathy from stable hyperthyroidism with about 90% sensitivity and 81% to 82% specificity, while in the test set the corresponding values were about 80% and 75%. Among expanded thyroid clonotypes with frequency above 0.001, most also showed up in blood, which suggests that blood repertoires may reflect the thyroid immune response.

For repertoire sequencing, TCR beta CDR3 regions were amplified from RNA transcripts. A first-round RT-PCR used HTBI primers with the Qiagen OneStep RT-PCR kit, followed by a second-round multiplex PCR, size selection and purification. Sequencing of the libraries was carried out on an Illumina HiSeq2000 in paired-end mode with 100 bp reads. The authors' pipeline ran thus. SOAPnuke was used for read processing, and reads with adapters, uncalled bases, a mean Phred below 15, or no exact constant-primer or identifier match were discarded. COPE v1.2.5 was used to merge high-quality paired reads. Each unique nucleotide sequence was treated as a clonotype, and MiTCR v1.1 was used to align the clonotypes to the IMGT TRB V, D and J references. The analysis was limited to V-J combinations with a frequency above 0.0001, which together covered 99.2% of repertoires. For each V-J combination, a TCR clonal expansion and chaos score was defined as the ratio of F50 clonal expansion to chaos observed in the TCRdist matrix. Welch's t-statistics and random forest were used to reduce the features to 10 to 15 V-J combinations, which were then used as input to a naive Bayes classifier. The Morisita-Horn index was used to measure how similar the thyroid and blood repertoires were. The public reads were reanalyzed by TCRdb: fastp trimming at Q25, MiXCR alignment, in-frame beta chains only. One record per CDR3 amino acid sequence lists the most common genes and DNA. Clone size and V and J calls follow TCRdb, not the original study. The sample table lists about 700,000 distinct CDR3 sequences, under 50% of them with a count of one. Jointly, the top ten make up 3% to 3.5% of the sample.

Counted from cysteine to phenylalanine, this CDR3 has 14 amino acids. Only the CDR3 DNA stays, 42 bases, in frame from base 1. For this chain, trimming is 10 bases at the V end and 13 bases at the J end, and the number of junction bases without a gene match is 18. CDR1 ENHRY and CDR2 SYGVKD are derived from the germline V gene. This TCR was sampled from an adult man with Graves' ophthalmopathy. The sample taken for sequencing was peripheral blood. This chain joins TRBV10-3 to TRBJ2-7, and TRBD1 aligns with 11 junction nucleotides. The CDR3 protein is CATVKSTGQGALYF. In nucleotide form, the sequence is TGTGCCACCGTTAAGTCTACCGGACAGGGGGCTCTTTACTTC.